The present entry profiles one TCR beta chain with its context. The antigen remains undetermined. The CDR3 runs to 15 residues. V shed 2 bases and J 7 bases; nucleotides not matched to a gene: 5. Germline CDR1 reads MGHDK; CDR2 reads SYGVNS. PCR employed 60 Vbeta and 13 Jbeta primers. Profiled with immunoSEQ multiplex PCR; TCRdb holds only in-frame clones, not every one. The sample has 95,000 to 150,000 clones, about 79% seen once. These data come from a study of cytomegalovirus exposure and HLA in healthy donors. General observations from the study: Apparent HLA restriction characterized most CMV-associated TCR beta chains in a later analysis. Presence/absence analyses assumed roughly uniform sequencing depth across donors, which may not hold. TRBV6-2, TRBV6-3 and some other V segments were unresolvable in 87-base-pair reads. Some TCR beta chains (roughly 150 of them) were listed as cytomegalovirus-associated.

The sequence came from a middle-aged man in good health and CMV-seronegative. Sequencing was carried out using PBMCs. The chain joins TRBV25-1 to TRBJ1-6, with 7 bases matching TRBD1. The CDR3 DNA follows: TGTGCCAGCAGTGAAACTGGGACAGCCAATTCACCCCTCCACTTT. It specifies CASSETGTANSPLHF.